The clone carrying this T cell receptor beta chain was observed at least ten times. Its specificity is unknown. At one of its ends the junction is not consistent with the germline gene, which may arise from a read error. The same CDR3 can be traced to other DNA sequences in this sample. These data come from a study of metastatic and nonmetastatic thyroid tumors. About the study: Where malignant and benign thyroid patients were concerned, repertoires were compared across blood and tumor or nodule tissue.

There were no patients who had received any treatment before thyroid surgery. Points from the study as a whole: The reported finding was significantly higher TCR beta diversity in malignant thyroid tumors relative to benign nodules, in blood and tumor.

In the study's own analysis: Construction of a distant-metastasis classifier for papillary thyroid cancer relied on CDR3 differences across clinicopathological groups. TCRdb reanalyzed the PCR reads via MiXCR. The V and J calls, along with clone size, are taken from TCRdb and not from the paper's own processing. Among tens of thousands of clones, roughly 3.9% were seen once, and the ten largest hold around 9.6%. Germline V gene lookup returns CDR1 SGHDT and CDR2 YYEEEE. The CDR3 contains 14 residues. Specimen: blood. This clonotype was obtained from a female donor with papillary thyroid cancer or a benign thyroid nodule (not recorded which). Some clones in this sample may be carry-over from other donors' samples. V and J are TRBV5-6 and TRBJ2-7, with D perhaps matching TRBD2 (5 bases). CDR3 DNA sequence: TGTGCCAGCAGCCAGGACTTAGGCTCCTACGAACAGTACTTC. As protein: CASSQDLGSYEQYF.